Below, 2 T cell receptor beta chains from the same sample are listed, as sequenced in a study of blood T cell repertoires in COVID-19. Clones were sequenced by immunoSEQ multiplex PCR, and TCRdb holds only the in-frame ones, with some missing. Found here are 150,000 to 180,000 clones, around 84% of them singletons; the top ten hold around 7%. The sample taken for sequencing was PBMCs or T cells enriched from blood (not recorded which). The receptors here all came from a man in his forties or fifties who had recovered from COVID-19.

The V call is TRBV6-5, the J call TRBJ1-4; possibly TRBD1 for D (5 bases). Looked up from germline, CDR1 is MNHEY and CDR2 is SVGAGI. This CDR3 has 15 amino acids. Trimming pared 2 bases from V and 8 bases from J, leaving 15 bases between. The CDR3 DNA sequence: TGTGCCAGCAGTTACACCCGGACAAGTCGGGAAAAACTGTTTTTT. It translates to CASSYTRTSREKLFF.

This sequence joins TRBV20-1 and TRBJ2-5; 9 positions match TRBD1. The J segment lost 3 bases and the V segment lost 3 bases, leaving 5 bases of the junction unmatched. CDR1 is DFQATT and CDR2 is SNEGSKA in the germline V gene (reference sequence). The CDR3 is made up of 14 amino acids. The CDR3 DNA is TGCAGTGCTAGTAGACAGGGGGTGGAAGAGACCCAGTACTTC. This sequence encodes CSASRQGVEETQYF.